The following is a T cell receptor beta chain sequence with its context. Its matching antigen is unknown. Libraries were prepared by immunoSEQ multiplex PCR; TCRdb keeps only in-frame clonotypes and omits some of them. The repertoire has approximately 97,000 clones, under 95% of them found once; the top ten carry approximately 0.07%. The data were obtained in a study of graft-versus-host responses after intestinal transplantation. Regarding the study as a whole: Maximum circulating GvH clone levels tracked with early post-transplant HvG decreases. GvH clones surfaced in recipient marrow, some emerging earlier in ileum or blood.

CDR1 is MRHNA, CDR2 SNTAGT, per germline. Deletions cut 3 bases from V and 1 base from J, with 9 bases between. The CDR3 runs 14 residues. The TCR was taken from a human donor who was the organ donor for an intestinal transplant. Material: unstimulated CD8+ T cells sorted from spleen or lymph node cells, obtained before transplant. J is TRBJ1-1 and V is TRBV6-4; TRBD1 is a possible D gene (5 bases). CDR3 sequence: CASSERTGNTEAFF. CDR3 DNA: TGTGCCAGCAGTGAGCGAACAGGGAACACTGAAGCTTTCTTT.